The 29 T cell receptor beta chains given below trace back to one sample, sequenced in a study of blood T cell repertoires in COVID-19. Here immunoSEQ multiplex PCR was the method, and the copy in TCRdb shows in-frame clones only, minus some. The sample has roughly 38,000 clones; approximately 85% are singletons. The sequenced sample was peripheral blood. These receptors all stem from a man aged 40-49 years with active or convalescent COVID-19.

The chain couples TRBV3-1 (or the pseudogene TRBV3-2) to TRBJ1-3, with D tentatively TRBD1 (5 bases). The CDR3 totals 17 residues. Germline CDR1 LGHDT, CDR2 YNNKEL (reference sequence). The V and J ends lost 4 bases and 2 bases respectively, with 18 bases between them. This CDR3 reads CASSPMSGTLPGNTIYF. CDR3 sequence (DNA): TGTGCCAGCAGCCCCATGTCCGGGACTTTGCCTGGAAACACCATATATTTT.

This clone appeared once. The chain joins TRBV7-2 to TRBJ2-2, with no clear D. Germline assignment: CDR1 SGHTA and CDR2 FQGNSA. The CDR3 loop spans 12 amino acids. V was clipped by 4 bases and J by 6 bases, with 6 bases between them. The CDR3 nucleotides are TGTGCCAGCAGCTCCGGGTCCGGGGAGCTGTTTTTT. Its translation is CASSSGSGELFF.

The rearrangement uses TRBV30 and TRBJ1-2; D uncertain. Germline CDR1 is GTSNPN and CDR2 is SVGIG (reference sequence). This CDR3 spans 13 amino acids. Deletions cut 3 bases from V and 8 bases from J, with 16 bases between. CDR3 nucleotide sequence: TGTGCCTGGAGCCCAACCGGAGGGAGCGGCTACACCTTC. Protein: CAWSPTGGSGYTF.

J is TRBJ1-1 and V is TRBV2, with D possibly TRBD1 on 5 matching bases. The V end was cut by 4 bases, the J end by 11 bases, with 11 bases between. Per germline, CDR1 SNHLY and CDR2 FYNNEI. The CDR3 is 11 amino acids. CDR3 nucleotides: TGTGCCAGCAGTGCATGGGACTTTGCTTTCTTT. The encoded protein is CASSAWDFAFF.

V and J are TRBV5-1 and TRBJ1-6, with D perhaps matching TRBD1 (5 bases). CDR1 SGHRS and CDR2 YFSETQ come from the germline V gene. With 0 bases removed from V and 10 bases from J, the gap between germline ends came to 11 bases. The CDR3 covers 14 residues. CDR3 amino acids: CASSLDSGNSPLHF. The CDR3, as DNA: TGCGCCAGCAGCTTGGATTCAGGGAACTCACCCCTCCACTTT.

The J gene is TRBJ2-5, the V gene TRBV30, with D maybe TRBD2 (6 bases). Germline lookup yields CDR1 GTSNPN and CDR2 SVGIG (reference sequence). CDR3 size: 12 residues. V shed 2 bases and J shed 10 bases, with 14 bases lying between them. CDR3 in amino acids: CAWSSRLGSQYF. The CDR3 nucleotides read TGTGCCTGGAGTTCCCGCCTCGGGAGCCAGTACTTC.

The V gene is TRBV3-1 (or the pseudogene TRBV3-2), the J gene TRBJ2-3; D gene unclear. Germline V lookup: CDR1 LGHDT, CDR2 YNNKEL (reference sequence). The V end was cut by 4 bases, the J end by 7 bases, with 9 bases between. The CDR3 is made up of 12 amino acids. The CDR3 DNA reads TGTGCCAGCAGCCCCGACTCCTATACGCAGTATTTT. This encodes CASSPDSYTQYF.

This rearrangement joins TRBV10-1 to TRBJ2-7, with D maybe TRBD2 (5 bases). The CDR3 covers 14 residues. Trimming took off 3 bases at V and 2 bases at J, with 11 bases between the two ends. Germline V gives CDR1 WNHNN, CDR2 SYGVQD (reference sequence). In nucleotides, the CDR3 is TGCGCCAGCAGTGAAGGACGGGAAACCTACGAGCAGTACTTC. It translates to CASSEGRETYEQYF.

The chain uses TRBV3-1 (or the pseudogene TRBV3-2) and TRBJ2-2; 11 bases match TRBD2. Germline V gene sequence: CDR1 LGHDT, CDR2 YNNKEL (reference sequence). The V segment lost 4 bases and the J segment 1 base; nucleotides outside the gene matches: 8. The CDR3 spans 18 residues. The CDR3: CASSPQNLAGGNTGELFF. For the CDR3, the DNA is TGTGCCAGCAGCCCCCAGAATCTAGCGGGGGGGAACACCGGGGAGCTGTTTTTT.

This clone was seen a few times. This sequence joins TRBV9 and TRBJ1-2, with a possible D match to TRBD1 (5 bases). The CDR3 covers 14 residues. The germline V and J ends were trimmed by 0 bases and 3 bases, with 9 bases remaining between them. CDR1 is SGDLS, CDR2 YYNGEE, per germline. The CDR3 DNA is TGTGCCAGCAGCGTAGATCCCAGGGACTATGGCTACACCTTC. Encoded protein: CASSVDPRDYGYTF.

V is TRBV19 and J is TRBJ1-2, with 8 bases fitting TRBD1. Trimming took 5 bases from V and 6 from J; bases not matched to a gene: 11. Germline V CDR1 and CDR2: LNHDA, SQIVND (reference sequence). The CDR3 consists of 15 residues. Here the CDR3 DNA reads TGTGCCAGTAGTCCCCGGACAGGGAGGAACCATGGCTACACCTTC. This translates into CASSPRTGRNHGYTF.

The chain uses TRBV9 and TRBJ1-6; maybe TRBD1 (6 bases). CDR3 size: 15 residues. Looked up from germline, CDR1 is SGDLS and CDR2 is YYNGEE. V lost 3 bases and J 11 bases, leaving 18 bases between the germline ends. The CDR3 DNA reads as TGTGCCAGCAGCGAGAGGGGGACGGGGAACACACCCCTCCACTTT. Its protein product is CASSERGTGNTPLHF.

The rearrangement uses TRBV10-1 and TRBJ2-5; 10 bases are a match to TRBD2. Trimming cost V 10 bases and J 3 bases; bases outside gene matches: 11. The length of the CDR3 is 15 residues. Germline V lookup: CDR1 WNHNN, CDR2 SYGVQD (reference sequence). CDR3 residues: CATKPDLAGEETQYF. The DNA for the CDR3 is TGCGCCACCAAACCCGATCTAGCGGGAGAAGAGACCCAGTACTTC.

This chain joins TRBV9 and TRBJ1-4; D is unresolved. Trimming took off 0 bases at V and 4 bases at J, with 7 bases between the two ends. Looked up from germline, CDR1 is SGDLS and CDR2 is YYNGEE. The CDR3 extends over 14 amino acids. CDR3 residues: CASSVAGNNEKLFF. The CDR3 DNA follows: TGTGCCAGCAGCGTAGCGGGGAATAATGAAAAACTGTTTTTT.

This chain links TRBV28 with TRBJ1-4, with 9 nucleotides matching TRBD1. CDR1 MDHEN and CDR2 SYDVKM come from the germline V gene. V was pared by 7 bases and J by 7 bases, with 7 bases of the junction left unmatched. This CDR3 contains 14 residues. The CDR3 sequence: CASTSGTGSEKLFF. The DNA of the CDR3 is TGTGCCAGCACCTCGGGGACAGGGTCTGAAAAACTGTTTTTT.

In DNA, the CDR3 is TGTGCCAGCAGTGAGCAACTACAATCATCGAGCACTGAAGCTTTCTTT. It yields the protein CASSEQLQSSSTEAFF. The chain links TRBV6-1 to TRBJ1-1; no definite D call. Germline assignment: CDR1 MNHNS and CDR2 SASEGT. This CDR3 is 16 amino acids long. Between the trimmed V and J ends, which lost 3 bases and 4 bases, there was a span of 18 bases.

The sample holds one count of this clone. The rearrangement joins TRBV4-3 to TRBJ1-2, with TRBD1 matching 7 bases. Germline values: CDR1 LGHNA, CDR2 YSLEER. The CDR3 extends over 13 amino acids. Trimming at V came to 4 bases and at J to 8 bases, leaving 7 bases not matched to a gene. The CDR3 DNA follows: TGCGCCAGCAGCCTCACAGGGGAACAAGGCTACACCTTC. Its translation is CASSLTGEQGYTF.

This clone came up a few times. The gene calls are TRBV7-2 and TRBJ2-1, with TRBD2 as a possible D gene (6 bases). Germline-derived CDR1 and CDR2 are SGHTA and FQGNSA. V was cut by 2 bases and J by 1 base, with 12 bases left in between. CDR3 length equals 16 residues. CDR3 nucleotide sequence: TGTGCCAGCAGCTTACGGCGGGGCCAATCCTACAATGAGCAGTTCTTC. It specifies CASSLRRGQSYNEQFF.

The genes are TRBV7-2 and TRBJ1-2; 7 bases are shared with TRBD1. The ends lost 4 bases at V and 8 bases at J; junction bases unmatched: 13. This CDR3 has 15 amino acids. The germline CDR1 and CDR2 sequences are SGHTA and FQGNSA. CDR3 DNA sequence: TGTGCCAGCAGCTCAACTAAGACAGGGCCAAGAGGCTACACCTTC. It codes for CASSSTKTGPRGYTF.

The CDR3 loop reads CSASEGGGTEAFF. The CDR3 DNA follows: TGCAGTGCTAGTGAGGGGGGAGGCACTGAAGCTTTCTTT. The gene calls are TRBV20-1 and TRBJ1-1; D might be TRBD1 (6 bases). V was shortened by 3 bases and J by 4 bases, with 12 bases between the two germline ends. Germline CDR1 reads DFQATT; CDR2 reads SNEGSKA (reference sequence). The CDR3 has 13 amino acids.

The V and J genes are TRBV9 and TRBJ2-5, with TRBD2 matching 12 bases. The CDR3 sequence is 17 residues long. Germline V gives CDR1 SGDLS, CDR2 YYNGEE. V was pared by 4 bases and J by 5 bases, with 12 bases of the junction left unmatched. CDR3 loop: CASSPSGLAGGQETQYF. The CDR3 DNA reads TGTGCCAGCAGCCCCTCTGGGCTAGCGGGGGGGCAGGAGACCCAGTACTTC.

This clone was seen once. The rearrangement uses TRBV18 and TRBJ2-5; 7 bases are a match to TRBD1. The V gene's germline CDR1 is KGHSH and CDR2 LQKENI. The V segment lost 6 bases and the J segment 4 bases; nucleotides outside the gene matches: 11. The CDR3 loop spans 15 amino acids. The CDR3 DNA reads TGTGCCAGCTCCCTTGACAGGGTAGGGCGAGAGACCCAGTACTTC. Translating gives CASSLDRVGRETQYF.

This clone was counted between two and nine times. This chain joins TRBV28 and TRBJ1-1; no clear D gene. CDR3 length: 14 amino acids. Germline V lookup: CDR1 MDHEN, CDR2 SYDVKM. The V end was cut by 2 bases, the J end by 1 base, with 8 bases between. The CDR3 coding sequence is TGTGCCAGCAGTTTACCCTCACAGAACACTGAAGCTTTCTTT. It specifies CASSLPSQNTEAFF.

The rearrangement uses TRBV2 and TRBJ2-3; unclear D gene. This CDR3 has 15 amino acids. Between the trimmed V and J ends, which lost 6 bases and 2 bases, there was a span of 15 bases. Per the germline V gene, CDR1 is SNHLY and CDR2 is FYNNEI. The CDR3 loop reads CASRFEAIHTDTQYF. The DNA for the CDR3 is TGTGCCAGCAGGTTCGAAGCTATCCACACAGATACGCAGTATTTT.

The V call is TRBV19, the J call TRBJ1-1; D is perhaps TRBD1 (5 bases). Germline V gene lookup returns CDR1 LNHDA and CDR2 SQIVND (reference sequence). CDR3 size: 13 residues. Deletions cut 5 bases from V and 4 bases from J, with 11 bases between. CDR3 sequence reads: CASSARAITEAFF. CDR3 in DNA: TGTGCCAGTAGTGCCAGGGCGATCACTGAAGCTTTCTTT. Looking up the rest from reference TRBV19 and TRBJ1-1 gives the full variable domain: DGGITQSPKYLFRKEGQNVTLSCEQNLNHDAMYWYRQDPGQGLRLIYYSQIVNDFQKGDIAEGYSVSREKKESFPLTVTSAQKNPTAFYLCASSARAITEAFFGQGTRLTVV.

V gene TRBV15 combines with J gene TRBJ2-1; D gene unclear. Trimming shortened V by 1 base and J by 1 base, and 5 bases separated the two germline ends. CDR1 and CDR2 (germline): LNHNV, YYDKDF (reference sequence). This CDR3 spans 14 amino acids. CDR3 loop: CATSRARSYNEQFF. The CDR3 DNA is TGTGCCACCAGCAGAGCTAGATCCTACAATGAGCAGTTCTTC. Full variable domain (remainder filled in from reference TRBV15 and TRBJ2-1): DAMVIQNPRYQVTQFGKPVTLSCSQTLNHNVMYWYQQKSSQAPKLLFHYYDKDFNNEADTPDNFQSRRPNTSFCFLDIRSPGLGDTAMYLCATSRARSYNEQFFGPGTRLTVL.

V usage is TRBV7-2 and J usage is TRBJ2-5, with D possibly TRBD2 on 5 matching bases. Looked up from germline, CDR1 is SGHTA and CDR2 is FQGNSA. V dropped 3 bases and J dropped 1 base, with 6 bases sitting between them. The CDR3 runs to 13 residues. The CDR3 nucleotides read TGTGCCAGCAGCTTGGAGGTCCAAGAGACCCAGTACTTC. Encoded protein: CASSLEVQETQYF.

This chain links TRBV30 with TRBJ1-5; maybe TRBD1 (6 bases). Trimming cost V 4 bases and J 0 bases, with 13 bases left between them. The CDR3 has 15 residues. The germline gives CDR1 GTSNPN, CDR2 SVGIG (reference sequence). In DNA form, the CDR3 reads TGTGCCTGGACCGCCGGGGGGGCTAGCAATCAGCCCCAGCATTTT. Its translation: CAWTAGGASNQPQHF.

This clone was detected only once. The chain has TRBV9 and TRBJ1-1, with TRBD1 as a possible D gene (6 bases). With 3 bases removed from V and 9 bases from J, the gap between germline ends came to 15 bases. CDR1 SGDLS and CDR2 YYNGEE come from the germline V gene. The CDR3 has 13 amino acids. As DNA, the CDR3 is TGTGCCAGCAGCGCAGGTACAGGGATGAAAGCTTTCTTT. Its protein is CASSAGTGMKAFF.